This T cell receptor beta chain was recorded in a study of graft-versus-host responses after intestinal transplantation (dated by TCRdb to about 2021). For the study in its entirety: Recipients received multivisceral, liver-intestinal, or isolated intestinal transplants. Instead of going to the commercial service, samples from a few later patients were sequenced in-house on an Illumina MiSeq and processed with MiXCR. Graft-versus-host and host-versus-graft alloreactive T cell clones were tracked in the graft, circulation and bone marrow after intestinal transplantation using bulk TCR-beta CDR3 sequencing. Anti-thymocyte globulin induction was given to all recipients, followed by maintenance tacrolimus and steroids for about 3 years. The cohort enrolled some 24 intestinal transplant recipients, one of whom was a retransplant, and a few patients without pretransplant specimens were excluded. Donor T cell macrochimerism was defined as a peak of at least 4% donor T cells among recipient peripheral blood mononuclear cells. Alloreactive clones were identified by sequencing pre-transplant mixed lymphocyte reaction products and comparing these products with unstimulated pre-transplant donor and recipient T cells.

The CDR3 covers 16 residues, taking in both the cysteine and the phenylalanine. The kept DNA is CDR3 alone, 48 bases in frame from the first base. Germline trimming: 4 bases from V, 5 bases from J; junction bases outside gene matches: 9. CDR1 LNHDA and CDR2 SQIVND are derived from the germline V gene (reference sequence). The library was obtained by the immunoSEQ multiplex PCR assay. High-throughput TCR-beta CDR3 sequencing of genomic DNA from most patients was performed by Adaptive Biotechnologies. The authors' pipeline ran thus. TCR sequencing data for around 20 patients were retrieved from Adaptive's ImmunoSEQ software; a few other patients were processed with MiXCR and VDJtools. CDR3 nucleotide sequences shared by donor and recipient were removed because the origin of these sequences could not be assigned. To count as alloreactive, a clone needed at least 2-fold expansion over unstimulated cells and a minimum CFSE-low frequency of 0.002% (template counts) or 0.001% (read counts). Clones detected in sequenced pre-transplant spleen, lymph node, or MLR CFSE-low populations of the donor or recipient were defined as mappable. The cumulative frequency of alloreactive clones was calculated as a percentage of all sequences, weighted by copy number. In its TCRdb copy, this immuneACCESS table keeps in-frame sequences only and misses some clones. Where compared with another copy, unresolved V genes explain less than half of these, and the others have no known cause. The D gene and trimming were derived from the DNA, and the V and J assignments and clone size from that table. The sample table holds approximately 54,000 clones, of which 91% were seen once. About 6% of the sample comes from the top ten.

As concerns this clone: The specificity of this receptor is unknown. Base qualities are not provided; no much larger clone lies one nucleotide away.

The investigation overall reported the following: GvH clones were detected in recipient bone marrow, and some appeared earlier in ileal mucosa or blood, consistent with an intestinal mucosal origin. The conclusions were limited by the relatively low number and heterogeneity of the intestinal transplant patients. Peak levels of circulating GvH clones were associated with declines in HvG clones early after transplant. In the allografts of patients with donor T cell macrochimerism, GvH to HvG T cell clonal ratios were high.

Blood samples were collected up to 4 times in the first month after transplant and then at least monthly when available. The rearrangement joined TRBV19 to TRBJ1-1; 11 central nucleotides agree with TRBD1. The sequences come from PBMCs, collected 650 to 690 days after intestinal transplant. This receptor was identified in a human patient who received an intestinal transplant, so some T cells may come from the graft donor. The DNA sequence is given as TGTGCCAGTAGTACGCTGGACAGGGGGCGCGGGACTGAAGCTTTCTTT. This sequence encodes CASSTLDRGRGTEAFF.